The present T cell receptor (beta chain) was sequenced within a study of CD8 T cells in ankylosing spondylitis. CDR3 length: 12 residues. Germline loops: CDR1 MDHEN, CDR2 SYDVKM. The V end was cut by 2 bases, the J end by 7 bases, with 8 bases between. This clonotype came up a few times. Its specificity is not known. Points from the study as a whole: Seemingly characteristic of ankylosing spondylitis blood was a TCR beta motif consisting of fewer than 10 highly homologous variants. It was reported that disease-linked clones were significantly enriched in matched ankylosing spondylitis synovial fluid.

Using its own MiXCR run on the 5' RACE reads, TCRdb lists one record per CDR3 protein. The sample carries around 890,000 distinct CDR3 sequences, about 11% recorded once. Input material: blood, either unsorted or a sorted T cell fraction (not recorded which). V is TRBV28 and J is TRBJ1-1; D unresolved. The clonotype originates from a male donor with ankylosing spondylitis. As DNA, the CDR3 is TGTGCCAGCAGTTTACGGTATGGTGAAGCTTTCTTT. Its protein is CASSLRYGEAFF.